These 27 T cell receptor beta chains share one sample of origin, sequenced in a study of regulatory T cells in long-lasting Graves disease. Sequencing libraries for TCR beta were prepared with iRepertoire HTBI primers and Arm-PCR of CDR3 regions. TCRdb independently ran MiXCR on the multiplex PCR reads; one entry per CDR3 protein. Altogether roughly 400,000 distinct CDR3 sequences are present, less than 25% being singletons, with the ten largest covering 20% to 25%. The time point is: persistent/refractory GD, antithyroid drugs over 5 years with positive TRAb. Isolated PBMC RNA provided the starting material for the TCR library. The sample consisted of peripheral blood mononuclear cells (PBMCs), taken when the disease was refractory, from a patient treated with antithyroid drugs. The receptors come from a female donor with Graves disease.

The sample holds a few counts of this clonotype. This sequence joins TRBV27 and TRBJ1-1; D is unclear. This CDR3 comprises 14 residues. Per germline, CDR1 MNHEY and CDR2 SMNVEV (reference sequence). Trimming shortened V by 1 base and J by 1 base, and 7 bases separated the two germline ends. CDR3 in DNA: TGTGCCAGCAGTTTATGGATCGGGAACACTGAAGCTTTCTTT. Encoded protein: CASSLWIGNTEAFF.

With regard to this clonotype: At one of its ends the junction is not consistent with the germline gene, which may arise from a read error. The V gene is TRBV6-1, the J gene TRBJ2-1; 8 bases are shared with TRBD2. The CDR3 runs to 15 residues. Germline V gene data show CDR1 as MNHNS and CDR2 as SASEGT. The CDR3 protein is CASSKAGGLASEQFF. CDR3 coding DNA: TGTGCCAGCAGTAAAGCCGGCGGACTAGCAAGTGAGCAGTTCTTC.

This clonotype has more than one count but fewer than ten. The chain has TRBV7-2 and TRBJ2-5; D gene uncertain. CDR3 length: 13 amino acids. Trimming took 8 bases from V and 5 from J, leaving 15 bases between them. Germline lookup yields CDR1 SGHTA and CDR2 FQGNSA. CDR3: CASGGGLGETQYF. The CDR3 DNA follows: TGTGCCAGCGGCGGTGGGCTGGGGGAGACCCAGTACTTC. Drawing the rest from reference TRBV7-2 and TRBJ2-5, the complete variable domain is GAGVSQSPSNKVTEKGKDVELRCDPISGHTALYWYRQSLGQGLEFLIYFQGNSAPDKSGLPSDRFSAERTGGSVSTLTIQRTQQEDSAVYLCASGGGLGETQYFGPGTRLLVL.

This clonotype was observed at least ten times. The J gene is TRBJ1-4, the V gene TRBV12-5; no firm D call. Trimming took off 1 base at V and 0 bases at J, with 9 bases between the two ends. Germline CDR1 reads LGHNT; CDR2 reads FRNRAP. This CDR3 contains 16 residues. DNA of the CDR3: TGTGCTAGTGGTTTGGAGCTAATTACAACTAATGAAAAACTGTTTTTT. This codes for CASGLELITTNEKLFF.

This clonotype was counted many times. This chain connects TRBV6-2 or TRBV6-3 to TRBJ1-2; D ambiguous. Per germline, CDR1 MNHEY and CDR2 SVGEGT. Trimming left V 8 bases short and J 3 bases short, with 13 bases between. CDR3 length: 13 residues. DNA of the CDR3: TGTGCCAGCGAGGAGGACCGGTACTATGGCTACACCTTC. Its protein is CASEEDRYYGYTF.

This clonotype was counted many times. The J gene is TRBJ1-2, the V gene TRBV2; 7 bases align to TRBD1. This CDR3 has 13 residues. With V trimmed by 6 bases and J by 8 bases, 9 bases remained unmatched. The germline gives CDR1 SNHLY, CDR2 FYNNEI. Written as DNA, the CDR3 is TGTGCCAGCAGCGTTACAGGGGTGAGAGGCTACACCTTC. The encoded protein is CASSVTGVRGYTF.

This clonotype was seen a single time. The chain uses TRBV5-6 and TRBJ2-7, with a possible D match to TRBD2 (6 bases). This CDR3 contains 18 residues. The V gene lost 3 bases and the J gene lost 2 bases, with 24 bases spanning the gap. Per germline, CDR1 SGHDT and CDR2 YYEEEE. CDR3 in DNA: TGTGCCAGCAGCTCTACTCGTCCCTCCGGGACTGCGACCTACGAGCAGTACTTC. Its protein product is CASSSTRPSGTATYEQYF.

This chain connects TRBV5-1 to TRBJ1-2; 8 bases align to TRBD1. V lost 4 bases to trimming and J lost 7 bases; unmatched junction nucleotides: 9. Germline CDR1 SGHRS, CDR2 YFSETQ. CDR3 length: 14 residues. CDR3 nucleotide sequence: TGCGCCAGCAGCCCCCCCTCACAGGGGGGTGGCTACACCTTC. Its translation is CASSPPSQGGGYTF.

Points on this clonotype: This sequence may be a read error, since a much larger clone differs from it by one base. J is TRBJ2-7 and V is TRBV20-1; 8 nucleotides match TRBD1. After removal of 3 bases from V and 9 bases from J, the junction contained 7 bases not matched to a gene. This CDR3 region has 12 residues. Germline V CDR1 and CDR2: DFQATT, SNEGSKA (reference sequence). The CDR3 spells CSARGQVRGQYF. In nucleotides, the CDR3 is TGCAGTGCTAGGGGACAGGTGCGTGGGCAGTACTTC.

This clonotype showed up just once. The CDR3 coding sequence is TGCGCCAGCAGTGCCGGATTTCTGAACACCGGGGAGCTGTTTTTT. Protein product: CASSAGFLNTGELFF. J is TRBJ2-2 and V is TRBV5-1; D gene uncertain. The germline V gene has CDR1 SGHRS and CDR2 YFSETQ. V was shortened by 5 bases and J by 1 base, with 12 bases between the two germline ends. This CDR3 comprises 15 residues.

V and J are TRBV7-8 and TRBJ2-5; D possibly uses TRBD1 or TRBD2 (6 bases each). V lost 5 bases to trimming and J lost 5 bases, with 15 bases between them. There are 14 residues in the CDR3. The germline V gene encodes CDR1 SGHVS and CDR2 FQNEAQ. The CDR3 DNA is TGTGCCAGCAGCGGAAGGGGGGAGATGGAGACCCAGTACTTC. It specifies CASSGRGEMETQYF.

This clonotype was seen more than once but under ten times. The chain employs TRBV18 and TRBJ1-1; perhaps TRBD1 as D (5 bases). Germline V lookup: CDR1 KGHSH, CDR2 LQKENI. The length of the CDR3 is 17 residues. The V end was cut by 6 bases, the J end by 0 bases, with 20 bases between. The CDR3 sequence: CASSLNIPTAMNTEAFF. CDR3 nucleotides: TGTGCCAGCTCCCTAAACATCCCGACAGCCATGAACACTGAAGCTTTCTTT.

The J gene is TRBJ2-1, the V gene TRBV12-3 or TRBV12-4; D is uncertain. The CDR3 totals 12 residues. V was trimmed by 6 bases and J by 6 bases, leaving 9 bases between them. The CDR3 region is CASSIGTNEQFF. In DNA, the CDR3 is TGTGCCAGCAGCATAGGCACCAATGAGCAGTTCTTC.

This clonotype came up many times. The gene calls are TRBV12-3 or TRBV12-4 and TRBJ2-5, with 7 bases lining up with TRBD2. V was clipped by 5 bases and J by 5 bases; unmatched bases: 8. The CDR3 has 14 residues. The CDR3 bases are TGTGCCAGCAGTAACACTAGCGCCGGGGAGACCCAGTACTTC. Amino acids: CASSNTSAGETQYF.

The chain links TRBV7-9 to TRBJ2-2; D is unclear. This CDR3 spans 16 amino acids. Between the trimmed V and J ends, which lost 3 bases and 2 bases, there was a span of 13 bases. Germline values: CDR1 SEHNR, CDR2 FQNEAQ (reference sequence). This chain's CDR3 is CASSLMRFPNTGELFF. The CDR3 DNA follows: TGTGCCAGCAGCTTGATGAGATTCCCAAACACCGGGGAGCTGTTTTTT.

This clonotype was observed a few times. V usage is TRBV6-5 and J usage is TRBJ2-4; perhaps TRBD2 as D (6 bases). The CDR3 loop spans 18 amino acids. The germline V gene encodes CDR1 MNHEY and CDR2 SVGAGI. The V gene lost 0 bases and the J gene lost 0 bases, with 15 bases spanning the gap. For the CDR3, the DNA is TGTGCCAGCAGTTACTCACCGGGGGATCTCCTAGCCAAAAACATTCAGTACTTC. This translates into CASSYSPGDLLAKNIQYF.

There are many counts of this clonotype. The chain carries TRBV12-3 or TRBV12-4 and TRBJ1-5; D is undetermined. The CDR3 sequence is 13 residues long. Trimming stripped 8 bases from V and 0 bases from J, with 8 bases between. CDR3 protein: CASGWSSNQPQHF. CDR3 nucleotide sequence: TGTGCCAGCGGATGGAGTAGCAATCAGCCCCAGCATTTT.

This chain connects TRBV6-1 to TRBJ2-3, with 9 bases lining up with TRBD2. Unmatched junction bases numbered 4, after V lost 2 bases and J lost 1 base. This CDR3 is 16 amino acids long. CDR1 and CDR2 from the germline V gene are MNHNS and SASEGT. CDR3 in amino acids: CASSEFIAGGTDTQYF. The CDR3 nucleotides are TGTGCCAGCAGTGAATTTATAGCGGGAGGCACAGATACGCAGTATTTT.

V is TRBV11-2 and J is TRBJ2-2; TRBD2 agrees at 12 bases. Unmatched junction bases numbered 8, after V lost 5 bases and J lost 1 base. The CDR3 spans 18 residues. The germline gives CDR1 SGHAT, CDR2 FQNNGV. In DNA, the CDR3 is TGTGCCAGCAGCCCCAGGACTAGCGGGAATTTGAACACCGGGGAGCTGTTTTTT. As protein: CASSPRTSGNLNTGELFF. Full variable domain (outside the CDR3, taken from reference TRBV11-2 and TRBJ2-2): EAGVAQSPRYKIIEKRQSVAFWCNPISGHATLYWYQQILGQGPKLLIQFQNNGVVDDSQLPKDRFSAERLKGVDSTLKIQPAKLEDSAVYLCASSPRTSGNLNTGELFFGEGSRLTVL.

This clonotype was observed a few times. This chain uses TRBV29-1 with TRBJ1-1; D remains ambiguous. Germline V gives CDR1 SQVTM, CDR2 ANQGSEA. Trimming removed 4 bases at V and 0 bases at J, with 9 bases between. This CDR3 spans 13 amino acids. The CDR3 DNA follows: TGCAGCGTTGTAGGGCAATTGAACACTGAAGCTTTCTTT. Encoded protein: CSVVGQLNTEAFF.

This clonotype was counted ten times or more. The V call is TRBV28, the J call TRBJ2-6, with TRBD2 as a possible D gene (6 bases). In germline, CDR1 is MDHEN, CDR2 SYDVKM. The CDR3 spans 15 residues. V was pared by 5 bases and J by 3 bases, with 11 bases between. Written as DNA, the CDR3 is TGTGCCAGCAGTCCGGCCGGGGGTGGGGCCAACGTCCTGACTTTC. Protein sequence: CASSPAGGGANVLTF.

This clonotype appeared many times. The chain employs TRBV12-3 or TRBV12-4 and TRBJ1-1; TRBD1 might be the D (5 bases). V was clipped by 2 bases and J by 1 base, with 8 bases between them. CDR3 length: 14 amino acids. CDR3 sequence (DNA): TGTGCCAGCAGTTTATTACAGGCGAACACTGAAGCTTTCTTT. It codes for CASSLLQANTEAFF.

This clonotype came up many times. The chain carries TRBV6-5 and TRBJ1-5, with a weak D call TRBD1 (6 bases). The CDR3 runs 14 residues. The V gene lost 2 bases and the J gene lost 6 bases, with 11 bases spanning the gap. Germline-derived CDR1 and CDR2 are MNHEY and SVGAGI. Here the CDR3 reads CASSYGQGIQPQHF. DNA of the CDR3: TGTGCCAGCAGTTACGGCCAGGGGATTCAGCCCCAGCATTTT.

This sequence joins TRBV6-2 or TRBV6-3 and TRBJ2-7; weak D call: TRBD1 (6 bases). Per the germline V gene, CDR1 is MNHEY and CDR2 is SVGEGT. Trimming shortened V by 0 bases and J by 4 bases, and 16 bases separated the two germline ends. The CDR3 runs 16 residues. CDR3 DNA sequence: TGTGCCAGCAGTTACTCTCTTCCCAGGGGAGAATACGAGCAGTACTTC. This codes for CASSYSLPRGEYEQYF.

This clonotype was seen ten or more times. In DNA form, the CDR3 reads TGTGCCAGCAGTTGGGCGACAGGGGCATGGAACACTGAAGCTTTCTTT. The encoded protein is CASSWATGAWNTEAFF. The genes are TRBV6-5 and TRBJ1-1; 8 bases match TRBD1. CDR1 is MNHEY, CDR2 SVGAGI, per germline. The CDR3 runs to 16 residues. V was pared by 4 bases and J by 1 base, with 8 bases of the junction left unmatched.

A few counts support this clonotype. V and J are TRBV7-2 and TRBJ2-7, with TRBD2 identical over 14 bases. The CDR3 runs to 15 residues. Trimming took 4 bases from V and 7 from J; bases not matched to a gene: 6. The V gene's germline CDR1 is SGHTA and CDR2 FQGNSA. As DNA, the CDR3 is TGTGCCAGCAGCTCTTCGGGACTAGCGGGAGAAGAGCAGTACTTC. Translation: CASSSSGLAGEEQYF.

The rearrangement uses TRBV9 and TRBJ1-2; no clear D. The germline gives CDR1 SGDLS, CDR2 YYNGEE. Trimming stripped 0 bases from V and 6 bases from J, with 12 bases between. This CDR3 comprises 14 residues. CDR3 sequence reads: CASSVGDRVNGYTF. The CDR3 bases are TGTGCCAGCAGCGTAGGAGACCGGGTAAATGGCTACACCTTC.